The following is a TCR beta chain sequence with its context. What it recognizes is unknown. Assay: immunoSEQ multiplex PCR; the TCRdb copy retains only in-frame clones and omits some. The sample consists of 84,000 or so clones, about 93% of them appearing once. These data are taken from a study of graft-versus-host responses after intestinal transplantation. Study-wide points: Recipient marrow showed GvH clones, some seen first in ileum or blood.

There are 14 residues in the CDR3. J was trimmed by 3 bases and V by 7 bases; bases with no gene match: 7. Germline CDR1 MDHEN, CDR2 SYDVKM. Specimen: unstimulated CD8+ T cells sorted from spleen or lymph node cells, collected before transplant. The receptor was isolated from a human donor who was the organ donor for an intestinal transplant. V usage is TRBV28 and J usage is TRBJ2-3; TRBD2 agrees at 7 bases. The CDR3 region is CASTRSGRTDTQYF. DNA for the CDR3: TGTGCCAGCACCCGGTCCGGGAGGACAGATACGCAGTATTTT.